The next 7 T cell receptor beta chains were all read from a single sample in a study of shared clonotypes between healthy human individuals. Sequenced by immunoSEQ multiplex PCR; TCRdb stores in-frame clones only, minus some. The sample shows 2 million to 2.5 million clones, more than 90% of them seen only once. Material: naive CD4+ T cells sorted from blood. Subset meaning: CD45RA+ positively selected. The origin of the receptors is a young man in good health.

This rearrangement joins TRBV5-6 to TRBJ1-4, with 11 positions matching TRBD1. The ends lost 3 bases at V and 7 bases at J; junction bases unmatched: 5. The CDR3 extends over 15 amino acids. Germline V lookup: CDR1 SGHDT, CDR2 YYEEEE. The CDR3 bases are TGTGCCAGCAGCTACGGGACAGGGGGTTTTGAAAAACTGTTTTTT. Translation gives CASSYGTGGFEKLFF. Using reference TRBV5-6 and TRBJ1-4 for the parts outside the CDR3, the full variable domain is DAGVTQSPTHLIKTRGQQVTLRCSPKSGHDTVSWYQQALGQGPQFIFQYYEEEERQRGNFPDRFSGHQFPNYSSELNVNALLLGDSALYLCASSYGTGGFEKLFFGSGTQLSVL.

This clone was picked up one time. The chain couples TRBV30 to TRBJ2-5, with D uncertain. Trimming took off 0 bases at V and 5 bases at J, with 10 bases between the two ends. The CDR3 length is 13 residues. Germline CDR1 GTSNPN, CDR2 SVGIG (reference sequence). CDR3: CAWSVRSLETQYF. CDR3 bases: TGTGCCTGGAGTGTCAGGTCACTGGAGACCCAGTACTTC. Full variable domain (rest looked up from reference TRBV30 and TRBJ2-5): SQTIHQWPATLVQPVGSPLSLECTVEGTSNPNLYWYRQAAGRGLQLLFYSVGIGQISSEVPQNLSASRPQDRQFILSSKKLLLSDSGFYLCAWSVRSLETQYFGPGTRLLVL.

The rearrangement uses TRBV4-3 and TRBJ2-1; 11 bases are a match to TRBD2. Per the germline V gene, CDR1 is LGHNA and CDR2 is YSLEER. This CDR3 contains 16 residues. J was trimmed by 0 bases and V by 4 bases; bases with no gene match: 2. The CDR3 coding sequence is TGCGCCAGCAGCCCCACTAGCGGGAGCTCCTACAATGAGCAGTTCTTC. This sequence encodes CASSPTSGSSYNEQFF.

Regarding this clone: This sample also contains other DNA sequences that code for the same CDR3. The chain has TRBV30 and TRBJ2-7; no clear D. Trimming removed 2 bases at V and 0 bases at J, with 14 bases between. CDR1 GTSNPN and CDR2 SVGIG come from the germline V gene (reference sequence). CDR3 length: 15 residues. The CDR3 DNA reads TGTGCCTGGAGTCGCTTAGACCAGAGCTCCTACGAGCAGTACTTC. It translates to CAWSRLDQSSYEQYF.

The J gene is TRBJ1-4, the V gene TRBV5-1; no reliable D call. In germline, CDR1 is SGHRS, CDR2 YFSETQ. The CDR3 spans 15 residues. The V end was cut by 4 bases, the J end by 1 base, with 11 bases between. CDR3 nucleotides: TGCGCCAGCAGCCCGGAGGGCGTAACTAATGAAAAACTGTTTTTT. Translation: CASSPEGVTNEKLFF.

J is TRBJ2-3 and V is TRBV5-1; no clear D. Trimming stripped 1 base from V and 2 bases from J, with 11 bases between. Per germline, CDR1 SGHRS and CDR2 YFSETQ. The CDR3 loop spans 15 amino acids. CDR3 sequence reads: CASSLPAYSTDTQYF. The DNA for the CDR3 is TGCGCCAGCAGCTTGCCCGCTTATTCCACAGATACGCAGTATTTT.

As regards this clone: Other DNA sequences within the sample encode an identical CDR3. The chain combines TRBV7-2 with TRBJ2-1; D gene unclear. The CDR3 contains 15 residues. CDR1 is SGHTA, CDR2 FQGNSA, per germline. The V and J ends lost 5 bases and 2 bases respectively, with 13 bases between them. CDR3 loop: CASSLGGGPYNEQFF. The CDR3 region has the DNA TGTGCCAGCAGCCTGGGTGGCGGCCCCTACAATGAGCAGTTCTTC.